This passage covers 21 T cell receptor beta chains from one sample sequenced in a study of blood T cell repertoires in COVID-19. Sequenced by immunoSEQ multiplex PCR; TCRdb stores in-frame clones only, minus some. Of fewer than 300,000 clones in the sample, 90% were seen once. The sequencing sample was made of PBMCs or T cells enriched from blood (not recorded which). The receptors were gathered from a woman aged 25 to 39 who had recovered from COVID-19.

The chain couples TRBV19 to TRBJ1-3; 7 bases are a match to TRBD1. CDR1 and CDR2 from the germline V gene are LNHDA and SQIVND (reference sequence). The CDR3 is made up of 14 amino acids. V trimming: 9 bases; J trimming: 3 bases; junction bases outside the gene matches: 8. As DNA, the CDR3 is TGTGCCAGCAGCCGGGACAGCTTTGGAAACACCATATATTTT. Translating gives CASSRDSFGNTIYF. Drawing the rest from reference TRBV19 and TRBJ1-3, the complete variable domain is DGGITQSPKYLFRKEGQNVTLSCEQNLNHDAMYWYRQDPGQGLRLIYYSQIVNDFQKGDIAEGYSVSREKKESFPLTVTSAQKNPTAFYLCASSRDSFGNTIYFGEGSWLTVV.

This chain uses TRBV6-5 with TRBJ2-2; 12 nucleotides line up with TRBD2. Trimming removed 8 bases from V and 6 bases from J; junction bases left unmatched: 1. This CDR3 has 13 residues. Germline V gene data show CDR1 as MNHEY and CDR2 as SVGAGI. CDR3: CASRLAGAGELFF. The CDR3 bases are TGTGCCAGCCGACTAGCGGGAGCCGGGGAGCTGTTTTTT.

This clone was detected only a few times. CDR3 loop: CASSLGRGISGNTIYF. CDR3 sequence (DNA): TGTGCCAGCAGCTTAGGTCGAGGGATCTCTGGAAACACCATATATTTT. This chain uses TRBV3-1 (or the pseudogene TRBV3-2) with TRBJ1-3; D is undetermined. V lost 5 bases and J lost 0, with 14 bases in between. CDR1 is LGHDT, CDR2 YNNKEL, per germline (reference sequence). The CDR3 length is 16 residues.

The chain links TRBV28 to TRBJ2-2, with TRBD1 matching 10 bases. Trimming cost V 5 bases and J 4 bases; bases outside gene matches: 4. Per germline, CDR1 MDHEN and CDR2 SYDVKM. The CDR3 loop spans 15 amino acids. The CDR3 region has the DNA TGTGCCAGCAGTCGGGACAGGGGCGGCACCGGGGAGCTGTTTTTT. Translation gives CASSRDRGGTGELFF.

V gene TRBV7-8 combines with J gene TRBJ1-2; a possible D gene is TRBD1 (5 bases). The CDR3 is made up of 17 amino acids. Germline CDR1 SGHVS, CDR2 FQNEAQ. Trimming cost V 0 bases and J 4 bases, with 18 bases left between them. CDR3 DNA sequence: TGTGCCAGCAGCTTAGCCGGCGGGACTGGAGGGACCTATGGCTACACCTTC. Translation gives CASSLAGGTGGTYGYTF.

The chain links TRBV10-3 to TRBJ2-7, with D maybe TRBD2 (5 bases). Germline V gene data show CDR1 as ENHRY and CDR2 as SYGVKD. CDR3 length equals 11 residues. Trimming removed 10 bases from V and 4 bases from J, with 11 bases in between. The CDR3 DNA reads TGTGCCACGCGAGGAGGTTACGAGCAGTACTTC. This codes for CATRGGYEQYF.

The genes are TRBV5-1 and TRBJ2-2, with TRBD2 identical over 11 bases. Trimming removed 4 bases from V and 5 bases from J; junction bases left unmatched: 7. CDR1 is SGHRS and CDR2 is YFSETQ in the germline V gene. The CDR3 has 16 amino acids. CDR3 nucleotide sequence: TGCGCCAGCAGCCCGCTAACTAGCGGGAGAACCGGGGAGCTGTTTTTT. Amino acid sequence: CASSPLTSGRTGELFF.

This sequence joins TRBV27 and TRBJ2-7, with 11 bases aligning to TRBD2. Trimming removed 3 bases from V and 5 bases from J; junction bases left unmatched: 6. The CDR3 extends over 15 amino acids. Looked up from germline, CDR1 is MNHEY and CDR2 is SMNVEV (reference sequence). CDR3 DNA sequence: TGTGCCAGCAGTTTTACTAGCGGGAGATTGGACGAGCAGTACTTC. Translation gives CASSFTSGRLDEQYF.

This sequence joins TRBV2 and TRBJ1-6; tentatively, D is TRBD1 (5 bases). CDR1 and CDR2 from the germline V gene are SNHLY and FYNNEI. The germline V and J ends were trimmed by 0 bases and 7 bases, with 10 bases remaining between them. The CDR3 extends over 15 amino acids. CDR3 bases: TGTGCCAGCAGTGAAGCTAGCGGGGCCAATTCACCCCTCCACTTT. This sequence encodes CASSEASGANSPLHF.

V is TRBV12-3 or TRBV12-4 and J is TRBJ1-2, with D unresolved. Trimming pared 5 bases from V and 8 bases from J, leaving 9 bases between. This CDR3 contains 11 residues. The CDR3 is CASSVGVGYTF. CDR3 in DNA: TGTGCCAGCAGTGTAGGAGTAGGCTACACCTTC.

The chain carries TRBV4-3 and TRBJ1-2; possibly TRBD1 for D (5 bases). The V end lost 0 bases, the J end lost 4 bases, and 6 bases lay between the germline ends. This CDR3 contains 13 residues. Germline V gene sequence: CDR1 LGHNA, CDR2 YSLEER. The CDR3 coding sequence is TGCGCCAGCAGCCAAGACAGGGTCTATGGCTACACCTTC. This sequence encodes CASSQDRVYGYTF.

The CDR3 reads CSVEGSQGQGAYEQYF. The CDR3, as DNA: TGCAGCGTTGAAGGGAGCCAGGGACAGGGAGCCTACGAGCAGTACTTC. V usage is TRBV29-1 and J usage is TRBJ2-7, with 9 bases matching TRBD1. The CDR3 has 16 amino acids. Germline CDR1 SQVTM, CDR2 ANQGSEA. Unmatched junction bases numbered 9, after V lost 1 base and J lost 2 bases.

The chain employs TRBV4-3 and TRBJ2-5; TRBD1 matches 8 bases. Germline V gene lookup returns CDR1 LGHNA and CDR2 YSLEER. The CDR3 runs 17 residues. The trim removed 0 bases at V and 3 bases at J, leaving 9 bases unmatched. CDR3 in DNA: TGCGCCAGCAGCCAAGATATTAGTGGGACAGGAAAAGAGACCCAGTACTTC. Encoded protein: CASSQDISGTGKETQYF.

The rearrangement links TRBV28 to TRBJ2-3; D remains ambiguous. This CDR3 has 14 residues. The germline V gene encodes CDR1 MDHEN and CDR2 SYDVKM. Trimming removed 2 bases at V and 2 bases at J, with 8 bases between. In nucleotides, the CDR3 is TGTGCCAGCAGTTTAGGTCCGGTCACAGATACGCAGTATTTT. Translating gives CASSLGPVTDTQYF.

The chain employs TRBV5-6 and TRBJ2-1; D is undetermined. From germline, CDR1 is SGHDT and CDR2 YYEEEE. V lost 0 bases to trimming and J lost 0 bases, with 7 bases between them. This CDR3 region has 15 residues. The DNA of the CDR3 is TGTGCCAGCAGCTTGGGTGTGAGCTCCTACAATGAGCAGTTCTTC. Residues: CASSLGVSSYNEQFF.

This chain joins TRBV2 and TRBJ2-5; D is perhaps TRBD1 (6 bases). This CDR3 spans 13 amino acids. Germline lookup yields CDR1 SNHLY and CDR2 FYNNEI. V was trimmed by 10 bases and J by 1 base, leaving 13 bases between them. This CDR3 is CATQGQAQETQYF. In DNA form, the CDR3 reads TGTGCCACCCAGGGGCAGGCCCAAGAGACCCAGTACTTC.

The chain is built from TRBV25-1 and TRBJ2-3; possible D gene TRBD2, 5 bases. The germline V gene encodes CDR1 MGHDK and CDR2 SYGVNS. The CDR3 has 16 amino acids. V was pared by 9 bases and J by 1 base, with 20 bases between. Written as DNA, the CDR3 is TGTGCCAGTAGTAAACCTGGCGGGCCGGGCACAGATACGCAGTATTTT. It codes for CASSKPGGPGTDTQYF.

The rearrangement links TRBV28 to TRBJ1-2, with TRBD1 matching over 9 bases. This CDR3 is built from 13 residues. Unmatched junction bases numbered 4, after V lost 4 bases and J lost 7 bases. CDR1 and CDR2 from the germline V gene are MDHEN and SYDVKM. The DNA for the CDR3 is TGTGCCAGCAGTTCAGGGACAGGGTTTGGCTACACCTTC. As protein: CASSSGTGFGYTF.

This clone was seen only once. The J gene is TRBJ2-1, the V gene TRBV7-2; D is perhaps TRBD2 (6 bases). The CDR3 is 15 amino acids. Germline V lookup: CDR1 SGHTA, CDR2 FQGNSA. Between the trimmed V and J ends, which lost 8 bases and 1 base, there was a span of 15 bases. The CDR3 coding sequence is TGTGCCAGCGATGAGGCGGGATTATCCTACAATGAGCAGTTCTTC. Encoded protein: CASDEAGLSYNEQFF. The full variable domain, rest sourced from reference TRBV7-2 and TRBJ2-1, is GAGVSQSPSNKVTEKGKDVELRCDPISGHTALYWYRQSLGQGLEFLIYFQGNSAPDKSGLPSDRFSAERTGGSVSTLTIQRTQQEDSAVYLCASDEAGLSYNEQFFGPGTRLTVL.

This chain links TRBV5-1 with TRBJ1-1, with a weak D call TRBD1 (5 bases). The germline V gene encodes CDR1 SGHRS and CDR2 YFSETQ. Trimming left V 4 bases short and J 4 bases short, with 17 bases between. The CDR3 runs 15 residues. The CDR3 here is CASSPGTGGGTEAFF. The CDR3 coding sequence is TGCGCCAGCAGCCCCGGGACGGGGGGGGGCACTGAAGCTTTCTTT.

Remarks on this clone: An end of the junction differs from the germline gene, which may be a read error. The chain carries TRBV7-7 and TRBJ1-3, with 11 positions matching TRBD1. This CDR3 is 16 amino acids long. Germline V gene sequence: CDR1 SSHAT, CDR2 FNYEAQ (reference sequence). Written as DNA, the CDR3 is TGTGCTAGCAGCTTAGGGACAGGGGGCTCTGGAAACACCATATATTTT. The encoded protein is CASSLGTGGSGNTIYF.